This T cell receptor beta chain appears in the sequencing data of a study of blood T cell repertoires in COVID-19. Repertoires were generated with immunoSEQ multiplex PCR, while TCRdb's copy carries only in-frame clones and drops some. The data hold around 90,000 clones, with 75% to 90% observed a single time. The clonotype was recovered from a human donor in a cohort sampled during active COVID-19. Input material: peripheral blood.

CDR3 region: CASSFQGAGANVLTF. DNA of the CDR3: TGTGCCAGCAGTTTCCAGGGCGCTGGGGCCAACGTCCTGACTTTC. The chain recombines TRBV28 with TRBJ2-6; tentative D call: TRBD1 (5 bases). Between the trimmed V and J ends, which lost 3 bases and 2 bases, there was a span of 8 bases. Germline V gives CDR1 MDHEN, CDR2 SYDVKM. CDR3 size: 15 residues. Supplemented by reference TRBV28 and TRBJ2-6, the full variable domain reads DVKVTQSSRYLVKRTGEKVFLECVQDMDHENMFWYRQDPGLGLRLIYFSYDVKMKEKGDIPEGYSVSREKKERFSLILESASTNQTSMYLCASSFQGAGANVLTFGAGSRLTVL.